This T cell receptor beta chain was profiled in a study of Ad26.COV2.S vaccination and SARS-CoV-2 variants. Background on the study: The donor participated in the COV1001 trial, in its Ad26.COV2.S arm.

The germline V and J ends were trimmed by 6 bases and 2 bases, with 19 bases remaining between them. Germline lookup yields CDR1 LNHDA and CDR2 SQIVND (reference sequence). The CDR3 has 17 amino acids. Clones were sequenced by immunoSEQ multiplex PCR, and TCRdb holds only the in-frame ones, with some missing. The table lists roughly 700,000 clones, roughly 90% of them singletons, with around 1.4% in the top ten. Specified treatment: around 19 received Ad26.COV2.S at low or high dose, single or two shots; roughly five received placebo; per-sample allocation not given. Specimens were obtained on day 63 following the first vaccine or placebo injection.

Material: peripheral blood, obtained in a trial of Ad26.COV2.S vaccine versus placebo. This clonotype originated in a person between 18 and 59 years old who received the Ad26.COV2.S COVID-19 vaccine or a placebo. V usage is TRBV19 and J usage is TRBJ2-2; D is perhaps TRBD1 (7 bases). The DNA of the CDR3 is TGTGCCAGTAGGAGAGGTCCAGGGGGAGGAAACACCGGGGAGCTGTTTTTT. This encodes CASRRGPGGGNTGELFF.